The T cell receptor beta chain under discussion was sequenced for a study of T cell responses to AZD1222 COVID-19 vaccine. Study outcomes and limitations: Repertoires in all cases were sampled only once the peak T cell response had passed. A rise in Spike-specific TCR breadth and depth followed two AZD1222 doses.

Some clones are missing from TCRdb's copy, which holds only in-frame ones; the method was immunoSEQ multiplex PCR. The sample shows more than 100,000 clones, nearly 90% of them seen only once. CDR1 and CDR2 (germline): MGHRA, YSYEKL. V lost 0 bases and J lost 2, with 16 bases in between. This CDR3 spans 17 amino acids. This clone was counted between two and nine times. Its antigen remains unidentified. The sequences come from peripheral blood, collected on day 0 of AZD1222 vaccination. The receptor's source is an adult in good health. The genes are TRBV4-1 and TRBJ1-2, with D unresolved. The CDR3 nucleotides are TGCGCCAGCAGCCAAGAGGAGTCGGACTCATTAAACTATGGCTACACCTTC. Protein product: CASSQEESDSLNYGYTF.